A single sample is the source of the 6 T cell receptor beta chains below, sequenced in a study of blood T cell repertoires in COVID-19. Data came from immunoSEQ multiplex PCR; TCRdb stores just in-frame clones and leaves some out. The table shows under 300,000 clones, with roughly 80% occurring only once. The specimen sequenced was peripheral blood. Source of these receptors: a woman between 50 and 59 years old who had recovered from COVID-19.

This CDR3 reads CATSPSGGNTGELFF. DNA of the CDR3: TGTGCCACCAGCCCGTCGGGGGGGAACACCGGGGAGCTGTTTTTT. This rearrangement joins TRBV15 to TRBJ2-2; 7 bases are a match to TRBD2. There are 15 residues in the CDR3. Trimming took 5 bases from V and 1 from J; bases not matched to a gene: 4. Germline loops: CDR1 LNHNV, CDR2 YYDKDF (reference sequence).

This clone was counted between two and nine times. The CDR3 here is CASRPPTGGGSAEAFF. As DNA, the CDR3 is TGTGCCAGCAGACCGCCGACAGGGGGCGGGTCGGCTGAAGCTTTCTTT. The chain has TRBV28 and TRBJ1-1; 10 bases are shared with TRBD1. CDR1 and CDR2 from the germline V gene are MDHEN and SYDVKM. The CDR3 is made up of 16 amino acids. Trimming removed 6 bases from V and 6 bases from J; junction bases left unmatched: 13.

This clone was observed a single time. The chain uses TRBV28 and TRBJ2-7; 12 bases line up with TRBD2. CDR1 and CDR2 from the germline V gene are MDHEN and SYDVKM. CDR3 size: 15 residues. V shed 3 bases and J 7 bases; nucleotides not matched to a gene: 7. CDR3: CASSFSGLAGKEQYF. CDR3 in DNA: TGTGCCAGCAGTTTCTCGGGACTAGCGGGTAAAGAGCAGTACTTC.

The J gene is TRBJ1-1, the V gene TRBV7-3; no clear D. Trimming removed 5 bases from V and 0 bases from J, with 7 bases in between. Looked up from germline, CDR1 is SGHTA and CDR2 is FQGTGA. The CDR3 has 13 amino acids. The CDR3 loop reads CASSNYVNTEAFF. In DNA, the CDR3 is TGTGCCAGCAGCAACTACGTGAACACTGAAGCTTTCTTT.

The gene calls are TRBV4-2 and TRBJ2-5; no clear D gene. The CDR3 length is 15 residues. V was clipped by 0 bases and J by 1 base, with 9 bases between them. Germline values: CDR1 LGHNA, CDR2 YNFKEQ. DNA of the CDR3: TGTGCCAGCAGCCAAGAGAGGAACACCCAAGAGACCCAGTACTTC. Translated: CASSQERNTQETQYF.

This sequence joins TRBV6-5 and TRBJ1-6; D is undetermined. Germline assignment: CDR1 MNHEY and CDR2 SVGAGI. V lost 6 bases and J lost 7, with 10 bases in between. There are 13 residues in the CDR3. CDR3 nucleotides: TGTGCCAGCAGCGCCCAGATGAATTCACCCCTCCACTTT. Its translation: CASSAQMNSPLHF.